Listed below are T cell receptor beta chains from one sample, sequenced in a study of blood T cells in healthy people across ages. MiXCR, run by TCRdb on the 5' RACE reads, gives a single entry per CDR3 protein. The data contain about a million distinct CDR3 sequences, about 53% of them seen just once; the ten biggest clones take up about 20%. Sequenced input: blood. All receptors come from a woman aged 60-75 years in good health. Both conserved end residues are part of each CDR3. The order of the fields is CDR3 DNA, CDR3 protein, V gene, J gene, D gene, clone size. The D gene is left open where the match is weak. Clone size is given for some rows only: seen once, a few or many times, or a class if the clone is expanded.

TGTGCCAGCAGCTTACGGGGGGGCCGAGGCTACACCTTC	CASSLRGGRGYTF	TRBV7-8	TRBJ1-2	NA	NA
TGTGCCAGCAGCCCGGAGGGTGGGGGCTATGAGATCTACGAGCAGTACTTC	CASSPEGGGYEIYEQYF	TRBV4-2	TRBJ2-7	NA	NA
TGCAGTGCTAGGGGCGGGAGTGGCCAAGAGACCCAGTACTTC	CSARGGSGQETQYF	TRBV20-1	TRBJ2-5	TRBD2	NA
TGTGCCAGCAGTGAGGAGGGGTTTGACCGAATCCTGGATGAAGCTTTCTTT	CASSEEGFDRILDEAFF	TRBV12-3/TRBV12-4	TRBJ1-1	NA	once
TGTGCCAGCAGCTCCCCGAGGCGGGAAGCCACGCAGTTCTTC	CASSSPRREATQFF	TRBV5-5	TRBJ2-1	NA	NA
TGTGCCACCAGCATCAGACCAGCAGTCGGTAACGAGCAGTACTTC	CATSIRPAVGNEQYF	TRBV15	TRBJ2-7	NA	NA
TGTGCCAGCAGTTTATCCACAGGCATGAACACTGAAGCTTTCTTT	CASSLSTGMNTEAFF	TRBV27	TRBJ1-1	NA	NA
TGTGCCAGCAGCTTAGCGGCGTCTAGCGGGAGGGAGACCCAGTACTTC	CASSLAASSGRETQYF	TRBV7-9	TRBJ2-5	TRBD2	NA
TGTGCCAGCAGTCCTACTAGCGCCCAGTTCCCCAATGAGCAGTTCTTC	CASSPTSAQFPNEQFF	TRBV7-9	TRBJ2-1	TRBD2	NA
TGTGCTAGTGGCCTGGGGGACAGGGAGCTGTTTTTT	CASGLGDRELFF	TRBV12-5	TRBJ2-2	NA	NA
TGTGCCAGCAGCCAAGAACTTCGTGAGCAGTTCTTC	CASSQELREQFF	TRBV4-2	TRBJ2-1	NA	NA
TGTGCCTGGAGTGGAAGGGGGGCACCGGCCCAGTACTTC	CAWSGRGAPAQYF	TRBV30	TRBJ2-5	NA	NA
TGCGCCAGCAGCCAAGATTTTAACAGGTTGAACACTGAAGCTTTCTTT	CASSQDFNRLNTEAFF	TRBV4-3	TRBJ1-1	NA	NA
TGCGCCAGCGCGGACGGGCCAAACACAGATACGCAGTATTTT	CASADGPNTDTQYF	TRBV4-3	TRBJ2-3	NA	many
TGTGCCAGCAGCCCCGGACTAGCGGGAGCAGGAGATACGCAGTATTTT	CASSPGLAGAGDTQYF	TRBV7-9	TRBJ2-3	TRBD2	few
TGTGCCACCAGCGAGCGGGAGTGGGATACGCAGTATTTT	CATSEREWDTQYF	TRBV15	TRBJ2-3	TRBD2	NA
TGTGCCAGCAGTTCGGGCTTTTCTAACTATGGCTACACCTTC	CASSSGFSNYGYTF	TRBV6-6	TRBJ1-2	NA	few
TGTGCCAGCAGCGTTAGGGACAGGGGGCTCGAGCAGTACTTC	CASSVRDRGLEQYF	TRBV7-2	TRBJ2-7	TRBD1	NA
TGTGCCCCCGGGGACCAGTACACGGAGCAGTTCTTC	CAPGDQYTEQFF	TRBV7-9	TRBJ2-1	NA	NA
TGTGCCATCAGTAGGGACGGCAACTCCTACAATGAGCAGTTCTTC	CAISRDGNSYNEQFF	TRBV10-3	TRBJ2-1	NA	NA
TGTGCCATCAGTGAGCCGGCCGGGGGGAAAGATCAGCCCCAGCATTTT	CAISEPAGGKDQPQHF	TRBV10-3	TRBJ1-5	NA	NA
TGTGCCTGGAGTGTACCAGCGGGAGGAATTCTGTTTTTT	CAWSVPAGGILFF	TRBV30	TRBJ2-2	TRBD2	NA
TGTGCCAGCAGGGCGGGACTAGCGGTTACCAATGAGCAGTTCTTC	CASRAGLAVTNEQFF	TRBV7-2	TRBJ2-1	TRBD2	NA
TGTGCCAGCAGTTACGGGACTAGCGGCTACGAGCAGTACTTC	CASSYGTSGYEQYF	TRBV6-2/TRBV6-3	TRBJ2-7	TRBD2	many
TGTGCCAGCAGCTCAAGCGTAGGGGGGGCCTATCTGCCCCAGCATTTT	CASSSSVGGAYLPQHF	TRBV4-2	TRBJ1-5	NA	NA
TGTGCCATCAGTGCAGCGGAACCTCGCTACGAGCAGTACTTC	CAISAAEPRYEQYF	TRBV10-3	TRBJ2-7	NA	NA
TGCGCCAGCAGCCAAAACCGGGACAGCAACTACGAGCAGTACTTC	CASSQNRDSNYEQYF	TRBV4-1	TRBJ2-7	TRBD1	few
TGCGCCAGCAGCCAAGCGTTGCGGACTCAAGAGACCCAGTACTTC	CASSQALRTQETQYF	TRBV4-1	TRBJ2-5	NA	NA
TGTGCCAGCAGTACTCGGACTAGCGGGAAATCTGGGGCCAACGTCCTGACTTTC	CASSTRTSGKSGANVLTF	TRBV6-5	TRBJ2-6	TRBD2	NA
TGTGCCAGCAGCGCGTTACAGGGGGTGTATGGCTACACCTTC	CASSALQGVYGYTF	TRBV9	TRBJ1-2	TRBD1	few
TGTGCCAGCAGAAACTCGGGGCTCACAGATACGCAGTATTTT	CASRNSGLTDTQYF	TRBV6-5	TRBJ2-3	NA	once
TGTGCCAGCAGTGGGACAGTGAACACAGATACGCAGTATTTT	CASSGTVNTDTQYF	TRBV6-6	TRBJ2-3	TRBD1	NA
TGCAGCGTCTCGAGTGAAAAACTGTTTTTT	CSVSSEKLFF	TRBV29-1	TRBJ1-4	NA	few
TGTGCCAGCACAGACCAACCTGTGGAGACCCAGTACTTC	CASTDQPVETQYF	TRBV2	TRBJ2-5	NA	once
TGTGCCAGCAGTGATGCCTCTCGGGGGGCCCTCCACGAGCAGTACTTC	CASSDASRGALHEQYF	TRBV6-1	TRBJ2-7	NA	NA